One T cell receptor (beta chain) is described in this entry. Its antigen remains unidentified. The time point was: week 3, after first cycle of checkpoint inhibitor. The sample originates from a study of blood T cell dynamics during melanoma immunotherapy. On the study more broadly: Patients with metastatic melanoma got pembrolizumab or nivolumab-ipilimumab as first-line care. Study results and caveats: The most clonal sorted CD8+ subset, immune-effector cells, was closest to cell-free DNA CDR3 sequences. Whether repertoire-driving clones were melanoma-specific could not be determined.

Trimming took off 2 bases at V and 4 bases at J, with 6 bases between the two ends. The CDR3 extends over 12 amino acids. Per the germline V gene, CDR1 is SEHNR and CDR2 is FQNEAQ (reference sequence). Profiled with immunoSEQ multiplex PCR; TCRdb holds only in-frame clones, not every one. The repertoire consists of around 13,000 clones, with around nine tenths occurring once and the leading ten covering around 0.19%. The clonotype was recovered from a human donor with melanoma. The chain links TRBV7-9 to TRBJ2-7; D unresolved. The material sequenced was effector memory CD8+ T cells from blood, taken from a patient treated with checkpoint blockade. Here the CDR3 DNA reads TGTGCCAGCAGCTTAAAGGGTTACGAGCAGTACTTC. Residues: CASSLKGYEQYF.